The 14 T cell receptor beta chains below all came from one sample that was sequenced in a study of blood T cell repertoires in COVID-19. The data were produced by immunoSEQ multiplex PCR, yet TCRdb's version contains in-frame clones alone and is incomplete. Here the sample spans 45,000 to 55,000 clones, 89% being singletons. Input material: peripheral blood. Every receptor here comes from a human donor in a cohort sampled during active COVID-19.

The chain employs TRBV4-1 and TRBJ2-3, with D possibly being TRBD1 (5 bases). V lost 0 bases and J 4 bases, leaving 11 bases between the germline ends. CDR3 length: 15 amino acids. Germline-derived CDR1 and CDR2 are MGHRA and YSYEKL. CDR3 sequence reads: CASSQDGRGPDTQYF. The DNA of the CDR3 is TGCGCCAGCAGCCAAGATGGAAGGGGCCCAGATACGCAGTATTTT.

The chain recombines TRBV7-2 with TRBJ1-3; D remains ambiguous. V was pared by 5 bases and J by 4 bases, with 15 bases between. CDR1 and CDR2 (germline): SGHTA, FQGNSA. CDR3 size: 15 residues. The CDR3 region has the DNA TGTGCCAGCAGCCCCCAACGGGGAAAAGGAAACACCATATATTTT. The encoded protein is CASSPQRGKGNTIYF.

The chain carries TRBV7-3 and TRBJ2-1, with D tentatively TRBD2 (5 bases). In germline, CDR1 is SGHTA, CDR2 FQGTGA. CDR3 length equals 13 residues. V was cut by 3 bases and J by 6 bases, with 9 bases left in between. CDR3 sequence (DNA): TGTGCCAGCAGCTTGGGGAGCCGCAATGAGCAGTTCTTC. Protein product: CASSLGSRNEQFF.

The chain couples TRBV5-4 to TRBJ2-6; D not certain. Deletions cut 0 bases from V and 2 bases from J, with 6 bases between. Germline CDR1 SGHNT, CDR2 YYREEE (reference sequence). The CDR3 has 15 residues. The CDR3 is CASSLVAAGANVLTF. The CDR3 DNA sequence: TGTGCCAGCAGCTTGGTAGCTGCTGGGGCCAACGTCCTGACTTTC.

The chain uses TRBV9 and TRBJ2-3; no definite D call. V was clipped by 0 bases and J by 2 bases, with 7 bases between them. Germline loops: CDR1 SGDLS, CDR2 YYNGEE. This CDR3 region has 14 residues. CDR3 region: CASSVVANTDTQYF. In nucleotides, the CDR3 is TGTGCCAGCAGCGTAGTCGCGAACACAGATACGCAGTATTTT. Filled out from reference TRBV9 and TRBJ2-3, the complete variable domain reads DSGVTQTPKHLITATGQRVTLRCSPRSGDLSVYWYQQSLDQGLQFLIQYYNGEERAKGNILERFSAQQFPDLHSELNLSSLELGDSALYFCASSVVANTDTQYFGPGTRLTVL.

This chain joins TRBV30 and TRBJ1-2, with D possibly being TRBD1 (6 bases). CDR1 and CDR2 from the germline V gene are GTSNPN and SVGIG (reference sequence). The CDR3 sequence is 14 residues long. With 0 bases removed from V and 7 bases from J, the gap between germline ends came to 15 bases. CDR3 nucleotides: TGTGCCTGGAGTGTGGTAGGACAGATCCCTGGCTACACCTTC. Residues: CAWSVVGQIPGYTF.

This chain joins TRBV4-3 and TRBJ2-1, with TRBD2 matching 12 bases. The CDR3 length is 19 residues. The germline V gene encodes CDR1 LGHNA and CDR2 YSLEER. After removal of 4 bases from V and 7 bases from J, the junction contained 17 bases not matched to a gene. This chain's CDR3 is CASSPRASGGAAGRNEQFF. DNA for the CDR3: TGCGCCAGCAGCCCCCGGGCTAGCGGGGGGGCGGCAGGTCGGAATGAGCAGTTCTTC.

This chain joins TRBV21-1 and TRBJ2-6; the table's TRBD2 call for D was not verified on the DNA. TRBV21-1 has pseudogene status. CDR3 size: 18 residues. CDR3 coding DNA: TGTGCCAGCAGCAAAGATCCTAGTTCCTTCTCTGGGGCCAACGTCCTGACTTTC. Translation: CASSKDPSSFSGANVLTF.

V gene TRBV7-2 combines with J gene TRBJ2-2, with D possibly matching TRBD1 (6 bases). CDR1 SGHTA and CDR2 FQGNSA come from the germline V gene. This CDR3 has 16 amino acids. The V gene lost 4 bases and the J gene lost 1 base, with 13 bases spanning the gap. The CDR3 reads CASSSSTGLNTGELFF. CDR3 DNA: TGTGCCAGCAGCTCGTCGACAGGTCTGAACACCGGGGAGCTGTTTTTT. Looking up the rest from reference TRBV7-2 and TRBJ2-2 gives the full variable domain: GAGVSQSPSNKVTEKGKDVELRCDPISGHTALYWYRQSLGQGLEFLIYFQGNSAPDKSGLPSDRFSAERTGGSVSTLTIQRTQQEDSAVYLCASSSSTGLNTGELFFGEGSRLTVL.

The chain carries TRBV7-9 and TRBJ2-6; 7 positions match TRBD1. The CDR3 covers 16 residues. From germline, CDR1 is SEHNR and CDR2 FQNEAQ (reference sequence). Trimming cost V 5 bases and J 2 bases; bases outside gene matches: 6. CDR3 in amino acids: CASSPPTGAGANVLTF. In nucleotides, the CDR3 is TGTGCCAGCAGCCCTCCCACAGGGGCTGGGGCCAACGTCCTGACTTTC.

Points on this clone: Other DNA variants within this sample encode the same CDR3. The CDR3 DNA follows: TGTGCCAGCAGCTTCCGACTAGGGAAGGAGCAGTACTTC. It codes for CASSFRLGKEQYF. The chain employs TRBV5-6 and TRBJ2-7, with D possibly TRBD2 on 6 matching bases. Trimming removed 2 bases from V and 7 bases from J, with 13 bases in between. This CDR3 has 13 residues. CDR1 SGHDT and CDR2 YYEEEE come from the germline V gene. Full variable domain (rest looked up from reference TRBV5-6 and TRBJ2-7): DAGVTQSPTHLIKTRGQQVTLRCSPKSGHDTVSWYQQALGQGPQFIFQYYEEEERQRGNFPDRFSGHQFPNYSSELNVNALLLGDSALYLCASSFRLGKEQYFGPGTRLTVT.

V and J are TRBV18 and TRBJ2-5; no definite D call. This CDR3 has 13 residues. V was clipped by 3 bases and J by 4 bases, with 9 bases between them. Germline assignment: CDR1 KGHSH and CDR2 LQKENI. The CDR3 loop reads CASSPNSGETQYF. In DNA form, the CDR3 reads TGTGCCAGCTCACCTAACTCGGGAGAGACCCAGTACTTC. The full variable domain, completed using reference TRBV18 and TRBJ2-5, is NAGVMQNPRHLVRRRGQEARLRCSPMKGHSHVYWYRQLPEEGLKFMVYLQKENIIDESGMPKERFSAEFPKEGPSILRIQQVVRGDSAAYFCASSPNSGETQYFGPGTRLLVL.

This clone was detected only once. This chain uses TRBV4-2 with TRBJ2-3; D might be TRBD2 (6 bases). Trimming removed 4 bases at V and 10 bases at J, with 12 bases between. Germline CDR1 and CDR2: LGHNA and YNFKEQ. The CDR3 covers 12 residues. The CDR3 loop reads CASSPGGAAQYF. The CDR3 bases are TGTGCCAGCAGCCCCGGAGGGGCGGCGCAGTATTTT.

The genes are TRBV4-1 and TRBJ2-1; 8 bases match TRBD2. This CDR3 comprises 14 residues. CDR1 is MGHRA, CDR2 YSYEKL, per germline. After removal of 4 bases from V and 8 bases from J, the junction contained 7 bases not matched to a gene. In DNA, the CDR3 is TGCGCCAGCAGCCTACAGACTAGCGTCGATGAGCAGTTCTTC. Translating it yields CASSLQTSVDEQFF.